These 18 T cell receptor beta chains came from one sample sequenced in a study of high-grade serous ovarian cancer treatment subgroups. TCRdb's table, derived via immunoSEQ multiplex PCR, lists solely in-frame clones and lacks some. The sample holds under 3,500 clones, less than 75% seen once. Tumor tissue was taken before any definitive surgery or chemotherapy was given. The source material was tumor tissue. The receptors were gathered from a human donor with high-grade serous ovarian cancer.

The gene calls are TRBV5-1 and TRBJ1-3; 7 positions agree with TRBD1. The CDR3 runs 14 residues. V trimming: 0 bases; J trimming: 4 bases; junction bases outside the gene matches: 1. The germline CDR1 and CDR2 sequences are SGHRS and YFSETQ. DNA of the CDR3: TGCGCCAGCAGCTTGGGGACAGGCGGAAACACCATATATTTT. This encodes CASSLGTGGNTIYF.

The J gene is TRBJ1-2, the V gene TRBV4-3, with D hard to call. V was shortened by 4 bases and J by 0 bases, with 9 bases between the two germline ends. Germline CDR1 LGHNA, CDR2 YSLEER. The CDR3 has 14 amino acids. CDR3 coding DNA: TGCGCCAGCAGCCCCCGGGTGGCTAACTATGGCTACACCTTC. It encodes CASSPRVANYGYTF.

A few counts support this clone. The J gene is TRBJ1-2, the V gene TRBV7-9; possible D gene TRBD1, 6 bases. Germline V gene lookup returns CDR1 SEHNR and CDR2 FQNEAQ (reference sequence). CDR3 length: 12 residues. Trimming cost V 5 bases and J 5 bases, with 9 bases left between them. Here the CDR3 reads CASSEDRYGYTF. DNA of the CDR3: TGTGCCAGCAGCGAGGACAGATATGGCTACACCTTC. The variable domain in full, completed from reference TRBV7-9 and TRBJ1-2, reads DTGVSQNPRHKITKRGQNVTFRCDPISEHNRLYWYRQTLGQGPEFLTYFQNEAQLEKSRLLSDRFSAERPKGSFSTLEIQRTEQGDSAMYLCASSEDRYGYTFGSGTRLTVV.

Comments on this clone: At one boundary the junction diverges from the germline segment, which might be a read error. The chain couples TRBV6-1 to TRBJ2-5; D unclear. The length of the CDR3 is 12 residues. Germline V gene data show CDR1 as MNHNS and CDR2 as SASEGT. The CDR3 DNA is TGTGCCAGCAGCGAAGCGTGGGAGACCCAGTACTTC. It is translated as CASSEAWETQYF.

This clone was recorded a few times. The genes are TRBV6-5 and TRBJ1-1; D is undetermined. Germline-derived CDR1 and CDR2 are MNHEY and SVGAGI. The CDR3 totals 13 residues. CDR3 sequence reads: CATQPGGSTEAFF. CDR3 nucleotides: TGTGCTACTCAACCGGGAGGGAGCACTGAAGCTTTCTTT.

The chain uses TRBV11-3 and TRBJ1-2, with TRBD1 matching 7 bases. V dropped 4 bases and J dropped 8; count of bases not matched to a gene: 7. The CDR3 is made up of 13 amino acids. CDR1 and CDR2 from the germline V gene are SGHNT and YENEEA. CDR3 sequence (DNA): TGTGCCAGCAGCTCCGACAGGGCGGCAGGCTACACCTTC. Translated: CASSSDRAAGYTF.

The rearrangement links TRBV5-8 to TRBJ1-3; 7 nucleotides match TRBD1. V gave up 5 bases and J gave up 3 bases; unmatched junction bases: 8. The CDR3 is 15 residues long. The germline V gene has CDR1 SGHTS and CDR2 YDEGEE. The DNA of the CDR3 is TGTGCCAGCAGTGTGACAGGGAGGAGTGGAAACACCATATATTTT. This codes for CASSVTGRSGNTIYF.

This rearrangement joins TRBV19 to TRBJ2-1; D gene uncertain. The CDR3 is made up of 11 amino acids. Germline V gene lookup returns CDR1 LNHDA and CDR2 SQIVND (reference sequence). With 10 bases removed from V and 4 bases from J, the gap between germline ends came to 8 bases. CDR3 nucleotide sequence: TGTGCCACCCAGGAGTACAATGAGCAGTTCTTC. This translates into CATQEYNEQFF.

The chain is built from TRBV5-1 and TRBJ2-5, with TRBD2 as a possible D gene (5 bases). The CDR3 is made up of 14 amino acids. Between the trimmed V and J ends, which lost 3 bases and 4 bases, there was a span of 13 bases. CDR1 and CDR2 (germline): SGHRS, YFSETQ. As DNA, the CDR3 is TGCGCCAGCAGCTGGCGTGGAGAGGGAGAGACCCAGTACTTC. Translation: CASSWRGEGETQYF.

This clone was counted between two and nine times. The chain employs TRBV19 and TRBJ2-1, with 8 positions matching TRBD2. The germline V gene has CDR1 LNHDA and CDR2 SQIVND (reference sequence). CDR3 length: 13 amino acids. V lost 3 bases to trimming and J lost 9 bases; unmatched junction nucleotides: 4. CDR3 in amino acids: CASSIGSGAEQFF. CDR3 nucleotides: TGTGCCAGTAGTATCGGTAGCGGGGCTGAGCAGTTCTTC.

The chain is built from TRBV7-3 and TRBJ1-2, with D unclear. With 6 bases removed from V and 10 bases from J, the gap between germline ends came to 21 bases. Germline V gene data show CDR1 as SGHTA and CDR2 as FQGTGA. The length of the CDR3 is 14 residues. CDR3 DNA: TGTGCCAGCAGTTTCTCTCCTGCGAACCCGGACTACACCTTC. The encoded protein is CASSFSPANPDYTF.

CDR3 nucleotide sequence: TGTGCCAGCAGCCAAGGTGCTAACTATGGCTACACCTTC. This encodes CASSQGANYGYTF. The chain employs TRBV4-2 and TRBJ1-2; D ambiguous. V lost 1 base to trimming and J lost 0 bases, with 3 bases between them. There are 13 residues in the CDR3. Germline CDR1 and CDR2: LGHNA and YNFKEQ.

The chain recombines TRBV19 with TRBJ2-5; TRBD1 might be the D (6 bases). Deletions cut 6 bases from V and 3 bases from J, with 14 bases between. Germline-derived CDR1 and CDR2 are LNHDA and SQIVND (reference sequence). The CDR3 consists of 14 residues. CDR3 sequence: CASSLQGFEETQYF. In nucleotides, the CDR3 is TGTGCCAGTAGCTTACAGGGTTTTGAAGAGACCCAGTACTTC.

This clone was found once. The chain has TRBV10-3 and TRBJ2-1; 9 positions agree with TRBD1. V gave up 6 bases and J gave up 5 bases; unmatched junction bases: 8. CDR1 and CDR2 (germline): ENHRY, SYGVKD. The CDR3 consists of 15 residues. In DNA form, the CDR3 reads TGTGCCATCAGCGTCGGACAGGGGTTTAACAATGAGCAGTTCTTC. It translates to CAISVGQGFNNEQFF.

The J gene is TRBJ2-6, the V gene TRBV5-6; the D call may be TRBD1 or TRBD2 (6 bases each). CDR1 and CDR2 (germline): SGHDT, YYEEEE. The CDR3 sequence is 18 residues long. V was pared by 4 bases and J by 0 bases, with 17 bases between. The CDR3 DNA is TGTGCCAGCAGCCCAGGATGGGGGGCGTCCTCTGGGGCCAACGTCCTGACTTTC. Translation gives CASSPGWGASSGANVLTF.

The CDR3 reads CASSRGSTDTQYF. The DNA of the CDR3 is TGTGCCAGCAGTCGGGGCAGCACAGATACGCAGTATTTT. The genes are TRBV6-4 and TRBJ2-3, with D perhaps given as TRBD1 or TRBD2 (5 bases each). The length of the CDR3 is 13 residues. V gave up 5 bases and J gave up 0 bases, with 6 bases separating them. Germline-derived CDR1 and CDR2 are MRHNA and SNTAGT.

This chain joins TRBV30 and TRBJ1-5; 7 bases match TRBD1. CDR1 and CDR2 (germline): GTSNPN, SVGIG (reference sequence). The V segment lost 2 bases and the J segment 7 bases; nucleotides outside the gene matches: 5. The CDR3 is 13 residues long. The CDR3 spells CAWSRQGDQPQHF. DNA for the CDR3: TGTGCCTGGAGTCGACAGGGAGACCAGCCCCAGCATTTT.

V usage is TRBV7-2 and J usage is TRBJ2-5; 9 bases map to TRBD2. CDR3 length: 17 amino acids. CDR1 and CDR2 (germline): SGHTA, FQGNSA. J lost 3 bases, V lost 4 bases, and 12 bases had no gene match. The CDR3 reads CASSSQGSGGPKETQYF. The CDR3 region has the DNA TGTGCCAGCAGCTCCCAGGGGAGCGGGGGGCCCAAAGAGACCCAGTACTTC.